The 6 T cell receptor beta chains presented below share a single source sample, sequenced in a study of blood T cell repertoires in COVID-19. Clones were read by immunoSEQ multiplex PCR, and TCRdb kept only the in-frame ones, dropping some. The sample includes about 130,000 clones, just over 75% of them seen just once. Sequencing used peripheral blood. All receptors derive from a human donor in a cohort sampled during active COVID-19.

CDR3: CASSLWAGTGSRGNQPQHF. The CDR3 nucleotides read TGTGCCAGCAGCCTGTGGGCCGGGACAGGGAGTCGGGGCAATCAGCCCCAGCATTTT. J is TRBJ1-5 and V is TRBV5-8; TRBD1 matches at 9 bases. This CDR3 is built from 19 residues. The germline gives CDR1 SGHTS, CDR2 YDEGEE. V was clipped by 4 bases and J by 2 bases; unmatched bases: 16. Supplemented by reference TRBV5-8 and TRBJ1-5, the full variable domain reads EAGVTQSPTHLIKTRGQQATLRCSPISGHTSVYWYQQALGLGLQFLLWYDEGEERNRGNFPPRFSGRQFPNYSSELNVNALELEDSALYLCASSLWAGTGSRGNQPQHFGDGTRLSIL.

The V gene is TRBV12-3 or TRBV12-4, the J gene TRBJ1-4, with no clear D. Trimming removed 1 base from V and 8 bases from J, with 8 bases in between. This CDR3 is built from 13 residues. In DNA form, the CDR3 reads TGTGCCAGCAGTTTAGAGGTGGGCGAAAAACTGTTTTTT. This encodes CASSLEVGEKLFF.

V usage is TRBV28 and J usage is TRBJ1-4, with D possibly being TRBD1 (5 bases). Germline CDR1 MDHEN, CDR2 SYDVKM. CDR3 length: 16 residues. V was clipped by 10 bases and J by 1 base, with 19 bases between them. CDR3 residues: CATLKGRGRTNEKLFF. In DNA form, the CDR3 reads TGTGCCACCCTGAAGGGGAGGGGCCGAACTAATGAAAAACTGTTTTTT.

V and J are TRBV27 and TRBJ1-1; 10 bases fit TRBD1. CDR1 MNHEY and CDR2 SMNVEV come from the germline V gene (reference sequence). Losses at the gene ends were 6 bases for V and 11 bases for J; bases not matched to a gene: 15. The CDR3 spans 15 residues. The CDR3 sequence is CASRAGTGVGVTAFF. The CDR3 DNA follows: TGTGCCAGCAGGGCCGGGACAGGGGTTGGGGTGACTGCTTTCTTT.

This clone was observed a handful of times. V usage is TRBV13 and J usage is TRBJ2-6; TRBD2 is a possible D gene (6 bases). The CDR3 consists of 19 residues. The V and J ends lost 6 bases and 2 bases respectively, with 23 bases between them. Germline lookup yields CDR1 PRHDT and CDR2 FYEKMQ (reference sequence). The CDR3 protein is CASSSTQEGSITGANVLTF. CDR3 bases: TGTGCCAGCAGTTCTACCCAGGAGGGGAGTATCACTGGGGCCAACGTCCTGACTTTC.

This chain uses TRBV5-1 with TRBJ1-4; TRBD1 might be the D (6 bases). Trimming cost V 0 bases and J 8 bases, with 8 bases left between them. This CDR3 has 13 residues. Germline lookup yields CDR1 SGHRS and CDR2 YFSETQ. The CDR3 DNA follows: TGCGCCAGCAGCTTGGGGACAGACGAAAAACTGTTTTTT. Protein product: CASSLGTDEKLFF.